The 5 T cell receptor beta chains given below trace back to one sample, sequenced in a study of blood T cell repertoires in COVID-19. Repertoires were generated with immunoSEQ multiplex PCR, while TCRdb's copy carries only in-frame clones and drops some. The sample records some 30,000 clones, approximately 92% being singletons. The sample comprised peripheral blood. These receptors originate from a man at least 80 years old with acute or convalescent COVID-19.

The genes are TRBV18 and TRBJ2-6; perhaps TRBD2 as D (6 bases). The CDR3 totals 18 residues. The V gene lost 0 bases and the J gene lost 3 bases, with 15 bases spanning the gap. Per germline, CDR1 KGHSH and CDR2 LQKENI. In DNA, the CDR3 is TGTGCCAGCTCACCACCGTGGGACTTCTCCGTTGGGGCCAACGTCCTGACTTTC. Translated: CASSPPWDFSVGANVLTF.

This clone was seen just once. The J gene is TRBJ1-3, the V gene TRBV7-8; D ambiguous. The CDR3 totals 12 residues. Trimming cost V 4 bases and J 4 bases, with 5 bases left between them. Germline lookup yields CDR1 SGHVS and CDR2 FQNEAQ. The CDR3 spells CASSSFGNTIYF. CDR3 sequence (DNA): TGTGCCAGCAGCTCTTTCGGAAACACCATATATTTT.

This rearrangement joins TRBV7-8 to TRBJ1-5; no definite D call. This CDR3 is 13 amino acids long. CDR1 is SGHVS, CDR2 FQNEAQ, per germline. Trimming removed 1 base at V and 9 bases at J, with 10 bases between. CDR3 coding DNA: TGTGCCAGCAGCTTAGTAGCGTTACGGCCCCAGCATTTT. Translating gives CASSLVALRPQHF.

The chain uses TRBV10-2 and TRBJ1-5, with TRBD1 identical over 12 bases. The germline V gene encodes CDR1 WSHSY and CDR2 SAAADI. Unmatched junction bases numbered 6, after V lost 3 bases and J lost 6 bases. The CDR3 has 16 amino acids. Here the CDR3 DNA reads TGCGCCAGCAGTGAATACGGGACAGGGGGCTCTCAGCCCCAGCATTTT. Protein product: CASSEYGTGGSQPQHF.

The chain links TRBV10-3 to TRBJ2-2, with TRBD2 as a possible D gene (5 bases). CDR1 ENHRY and CDR2 SYGVKD come from the germline V gene. Trimming shortened V by 3 bases and J by 6 bases, and 17 bases separated the two germline ends. CDR3 length: 16 residues. As DNA, the CDR3 is TGTGCCATCAGTGACAACGCGGCCAGAGGGCCCGGGGAGCTGTTTTTT. This translates into CAISDNAARGPGELFF.